This T cell receptor (beta chain) originates from a study of cytomegalovirus exposure and HLA in healthy donors. Broader study findings: According to reports, the classifier identified cytomegalovirus status with high specificity and sensitivity.

Germline lookup yields CDR1 SGHVS and CDR2 FNYEAQ. Trimming left V 1 base short and J 4 bases short, with 16 bases between. This CDR3 comprises 16 residues. TCRdb keeps only in-frame clones here, not all; method: immunoSEQ multiplex PCR. This sample has 95,000 to 150,000 clones, with about 96% found just once. With regard to this clone: The antigen is not known.

The chain joins TRBV7-6 to TRBJ1-2; D unclear. Material: PBMCs. This clonotype originated in a man between 18 and 35 years old in good health and CMV-seronegative. CDR3 in amino acids: CASSLERSGSSYGYTF. The CDR3 DNA is TGTGCCAGCAGCTTAGAGCGGTCGGGCAGTTCCTATGGCTACACCTTC.